The rows below give T cell receptor beta chains drawn from one sample of a study of blood T cell repertoires in COVID-19. Method: immunoSEQ multiplex PCR; TCRdb's copy keeps in-frame clones and lacks some. The table lists 130,000 to 150,000 clones, around four fifths of them singletons. What was sequenced was peripheral blood. The receptors derive from a middle-aged woman with active or convalescent COVID-19. Both conserved end residues are part of each CDR3. Each record gives: J gene, V gene, D gene, CDR3 protein. D genes are given only for firm matches.

>TRBJ2-5|TRBV7-9|-
CASSLGPKETQYF
>TRBJ1-1|TRBV10-1|TRBD1
CASSPLRTGEAFF
>TRBJ1-4|TRBV28|-
CATYPNRYEKLFF
>TRBJ1-2|TRBV28|TRBD1
CASSLTQGQGKGYTF
>TRBJ1-5|TRBV11-2|-
CASSLNEAQPQHF
>TRBJ2-1|TRBV27|TRBD2
CASILLLAGDNNEQFF
>TRBJ2-7|TRBV5-1|-
CASSLAAGWSYEQYF
>TRBJ1-2|TRBV28|-
CASSAARARDYGYTF
>TRBJ1-1|TRBV9|-
CASSTGNTEAFF
>TRBJ1-1|TRBV12-3/TRBV12-4|-
CASSSGISEAFF
>TRBJ1-1|TRBV5-5|-
CASSLGDTGYVNTEAFF
>TRBJ2-3|TRBV9|-
CASSVAWRVDTDTQYF
>TRBJ1-3|TRBV5-1|-
CASSLGSSGNTIYF
>TRBJ2-3|TRBV7-2|TRBD2
CASSKGLADITDTQYF
>TRBJ2-1|TRBV10-2|TRBD2
CASSGARTSSYNEQFF
>TRBJ1-1|TRBV10-3|-
CAISRGEGTEAFF
>TRBJ1-5|TRBV2|-
CASSGAPAGAVYSNQPQHF
>TRBJ2-2|TRBV5-1|TRBD2
CASSLSAQWGGTGELFF
>TRBJ1-2|TRBV19|TRBD1
CASSISLRGQGSYGYTF
>TRBJ2-7|TRBV5-1|TRBD2
CASSPGTSGSIEQYF
>TRBJ1-3|TRBV5-1|TRBD1
CASSHSNRGRNTIYF
>TRBJ2-5|TRBV6-6|-
CASSRHRDQETQYF
>TRBJ2-7|TRBV14|-
CASSPAPDRRVTYEQYF
>TRBJ1-2|TRBV7-2|-
CASSLVAGSLNYGYTF
>TRBJ1-4|TRBV21-1|-
CASSKEGRGPGKLFF
>TRBJ2-2|TRBV19|TRBD1
CASSIPTGGSTGELFF
>TRBJ1-3|TRBV23-1|-
CASSQDSSSGNTIYF
>TRBJ2-7|TRBV28|-
CASSARGPAYEQYF
>TRBJ1-2|TRBV11-2|TRBD1
CASSWGQGYGYTF
>TRBJ1-1|TRBV7-2|TRBD1
CASSQRSDRGGTEAFF
>TRBJ1-2|TRBV19|TRBD1
CASSQEGTSRDRGHYGYTF
>TRBJ1-2|TRBV28|-
CASSSLGRAGYGYTF
>TRBJ1-1|TRBV4-1|TRBD1
CASSPHHGQVNTEAFF
>TRBJ2-1|TRBV9|TRBD2
CASSTRLAGGDGGEQFF
>TRBJ1-5|TRBV6-5|TRBD1
CASSRQGGNQPQHF
>TRBJ1-1|TRBV19|TRBD1
CASTRTGSNPEAFF
>TRBJ1-6|TRBV18|-
CASSPDDSWNSPLHF
>TRBJ1-4|TRBV7-9|TRBD1
CASSQTGAFGEKLFF
>TRBJ1-2|TRBV6-5|-
CASSLDVGGYGYTF
>TRBJ1-6|TRBV9|-
CASSPGGNNSPLHF
>TRBJ1-1|TRBV28|TRBD1
CASRIQGARSEAFF
>TRBJ2-1|TRBV6-6|-
CASSPEGVRNNEQFF